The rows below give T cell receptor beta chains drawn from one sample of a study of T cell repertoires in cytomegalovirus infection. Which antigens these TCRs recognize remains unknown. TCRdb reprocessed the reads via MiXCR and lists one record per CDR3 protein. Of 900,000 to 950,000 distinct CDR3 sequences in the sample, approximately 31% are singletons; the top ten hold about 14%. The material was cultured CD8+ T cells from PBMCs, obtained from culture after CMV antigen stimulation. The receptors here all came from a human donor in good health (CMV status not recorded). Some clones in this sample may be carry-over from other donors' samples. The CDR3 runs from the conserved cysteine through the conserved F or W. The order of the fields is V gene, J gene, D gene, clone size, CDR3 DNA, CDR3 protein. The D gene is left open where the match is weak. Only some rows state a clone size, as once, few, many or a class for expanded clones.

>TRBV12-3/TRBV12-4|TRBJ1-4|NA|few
TGTGCCAGCAGTTTCCAGGGTCGAGGGGAAAAACTGTTTTTT
CASSFQGRGEKLFF
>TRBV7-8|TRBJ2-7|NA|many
TGTGCCAGCAGATCAAACAGGGAACAGTACTTC
CASRSNREQYF
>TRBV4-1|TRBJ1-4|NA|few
TGCGCCAGCAGCCAAGATGACAGTCCTAATGAAAAACTGTTTTTT
CASSQDDSPNEKLFF
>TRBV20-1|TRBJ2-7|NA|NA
TGCAGTGCTAGGACCGGGAGCAGGGACTACGAGCAGTACTTC
CSARTGSRDYEQYF
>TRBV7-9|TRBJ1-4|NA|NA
TGTGCCACCCGGGCCGGAGATAATGAAAAACTGTTTTTT
CATRAGDNEKLFF
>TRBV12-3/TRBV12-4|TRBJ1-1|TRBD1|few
TGTGCCAGCACCCTGAACAGGGGAACTGAAGCTTTCTTT
CASTLNRGTEAFF
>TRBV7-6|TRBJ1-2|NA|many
TGTGCCAGCAGCTTAGGGTGGGCCTATGGCTACACCTTC
CASSLGWAYGYTF
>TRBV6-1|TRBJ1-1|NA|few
TGTGCCAGCAGTGAAGTTTTCAGCATGAACACTGAAGCTTTCTTT
CASSEVFSMNTEAFF
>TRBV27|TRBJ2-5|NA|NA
TGTGCCAGCAGTTCCCCTTTAAAGACCCAGTACTTC
CASSSPLKTQYF
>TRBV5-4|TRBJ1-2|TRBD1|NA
TGTGCCAGCATCCGGGGACAGGGAGACTATGGCTACACCTTC
CASIRGQGDYGYTF
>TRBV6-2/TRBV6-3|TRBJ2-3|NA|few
TGTGCCAGCGCCCCCGCCGACGGCATCCGAACAGATACGCAGTATTTT
CASAPADGIRTDTQYF
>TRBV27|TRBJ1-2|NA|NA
TGTGCCAGCAGGCCTGCGGCTAACTATGGCTACACCTTC
CASRPAANYGYTF
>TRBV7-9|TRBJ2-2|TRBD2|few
TGTGCCAGCAGCACCGGAGCGGGGGGCCGCACCGGGGAGCTGTTTTTT
CASSTGAGGRTGELFF
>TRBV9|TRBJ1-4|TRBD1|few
TGTGCCAGCAGCGTTCTATCGGGACAGCAGAATGAAAAACTGTTTTTT
CASSVLSGQQNEKLFF
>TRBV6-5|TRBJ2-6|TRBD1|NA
TGTGCCAGCAGTTACTCAGGACAGGGGCAATCTGGGGCCAACGTCCTGACTTTC
CASSYSGQGQSGANVLTF
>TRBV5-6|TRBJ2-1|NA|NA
TGTGCCAGCAGCCACGAAACGAACAATGAGCAGTTCTTC
CASSHETNNEQFF
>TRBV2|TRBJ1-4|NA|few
TGTGCCAGCAGTTTCCGGGCGTCTGAACTGTTTTTT
CASSFRASELFF
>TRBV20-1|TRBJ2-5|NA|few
TGCAGTGCTAGGTCAAGGTACCAAGAGACCCAGTACTTC
CSARSRYQETQYF
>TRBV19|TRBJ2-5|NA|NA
TGTGCCAGTAGTATGAAGGTCCTACGAAGGATAGAGCAAGAGACCCAGTACTTC
CASSMKVLRRIEQETQYF
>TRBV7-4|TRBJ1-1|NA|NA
TGTGCCAGCAGCTCCCCGGACGGGTGGGGAGGGAACACTGAAGCTTTCTTT
CASSSPDGWGGNTEAFF
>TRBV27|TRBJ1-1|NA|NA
TGTGCCAGCAGTTTATCGAAAGGGGGGAACACTGAAGCTTTCTTT
CASSLSKGGNTEAFF
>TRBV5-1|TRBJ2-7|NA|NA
TGCGCCAGCAGTCCCCGTCGCGAGTACTTC
CASSPRREYF
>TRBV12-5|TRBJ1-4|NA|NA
TGTGCTAGTGGTTTGGCATCAGAAAAACTGTTTTTT
CASGLASEKLFF
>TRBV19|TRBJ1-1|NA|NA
TGTGCCAGTAGTTTTCCGGCGTACGGCGCTGAAGCTTTCTTT
CASSFPAYGAEAFF
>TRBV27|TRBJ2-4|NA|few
TGTGCCAGCAGTAAGGACGGTACAGCCAAAAACATTCAGTACTTC
CASSKDGTAKNIQYF
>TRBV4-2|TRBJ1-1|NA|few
TGTGCCAGCAGCCAGGTCTCAGCGAACACTGAAGCTTTCTTT
CASSQVSANTEAFF
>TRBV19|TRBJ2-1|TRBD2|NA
TGTGCCAGTAGTTCCCTTTTGACTAGCGGGGGGGCCTACAATGAGCAGTTCTTC
CASSSLLTSGGAYNEQFF
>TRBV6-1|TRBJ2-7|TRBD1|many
TGTGCCAGCAGTGGGGGACAGGGTGGAAGATCCTACGAGCAGTACTTC
CASSGGQGGRSYEQYF
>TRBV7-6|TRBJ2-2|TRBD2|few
TGTGCCAGCAGCTCGAACACCGGGACTAGCGGGCGAGCGAACACCGGGGAGCTGTTTTTT
CASSSNTGTSGRANTGELFF
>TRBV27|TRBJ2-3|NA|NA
TGTGCCAGCAGTTCACGGGCTTTTTTTGGAGATACGCAGTATTTT
CASSSRAFFGDTQYF
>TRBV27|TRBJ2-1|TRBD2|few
TGTGCCAGCAGTTCCCAAAGACTAGCGGGGGGAAGCTCCTACAATGAGCAGTTCTTC
CASSSQRLAGGSSYNEQFF
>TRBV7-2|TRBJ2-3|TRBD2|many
TGTGCCAGCAGCCCTGGGACTAGCATCGGGGATACGCAGTATTTT
CASSPGTSIGDTQYF
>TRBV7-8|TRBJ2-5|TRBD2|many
TGTGCCAGCAGCTCCGGCGGGGGACAAGAGACCCAGTACTTC
CASSSGGGQETQYF
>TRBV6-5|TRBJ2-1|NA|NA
TGTGCCAGCAGTTACGTTGAAGGCGATGAGCAGTTCTTC
CASSYVEGDEQFF
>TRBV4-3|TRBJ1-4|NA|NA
TGCGCCAGCAGCCAAGATGGGGGTTCCCGGGGGAGTGAAAAACTGTTTTTT
CASSQDGGSRGSEKLFF
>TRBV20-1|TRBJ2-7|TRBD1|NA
TGCAGTGCTAGAGACCTCGGACAGGGGTTATACGAGCAGTACTTC
CSARDLGQGLYEQYF
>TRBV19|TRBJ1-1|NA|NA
TGTGCCAGTAGTATGGGGGACAACAGATGGACTGAAGCTTTCTTT
CASSMGDNRWTEAFF